This T cell receptor beta chain was captured in a study of radiation and T cells in renal cell carcinoma. Points from the study as a whole: Top tumor clonotypes rose in blood 2 weeks post-radiation, then contracted.

CDR1 is MNHEY, CDR2 SMNVEV, per germline (reference sequence). The V and J ends lost 3 bases and 5 bases respectively, with 11 bases between them. The CDR3 is 14 residues long. Only in-frame clones appear in the TCRdb table, and some are missing; sequencing was by immunoSEQ multiplex PCR. This table holds about 120,000 clones, around 85% found once. The sample's time point: blood 2 weeks post-SBRT. Treatment noted: 15 Gy SBRT to primary tumor, nephrectomy 4 weeks later. Blood was sampled at baseline, 2 weeks and 4 weeks after SBRT. This renal cell carcinoma was of the clear cell type. In the case of this clone: The antigen is not known.

The chain combines TRBV27 with TRBJ1-5; D gene unclear. The TCR originated in a man aged 45-65 years with renal cell carcinoma. This specimen was blood, taken from a patient whose treatment included radiotherapy and nephrectomy. CDR3 loop: CASSLGFPDQPQHF. In nucleotides, the CDR3 is TGTGCCAGCAGTTTGGGGTTCCCCGATCAGCCCCAGCATTTT.